This T cell receptor beta chain derives from a study of shared clonotypes between healthy human individuals. Study-level results: Specimens sampled were limited to blood, with tissue repertoires likely differing. Expectations were that clonotype sharing among donors would be affected by sequencing depth.

Details on this clone: The antigen is not known.

The assay was immunoSEQ multiplex PCR, and TCRdb's table has in-frame clones only and misses some. The table records 2 million to 2.5 million clones, around 95% of them present only once. V shed 4 bases and J shed 1 base, with 20 bases lying between them. Germline V gene lookup returns CDR1 SGHRS and CDR2 YFSETQ. The length of the CDR3 is 17 residues. The chain has TRBV5-1 and TRBJ1-1; tentatively, D is TRBD1 (5 bases). The sequencing input was naive CD4+ T cells sorted from blood. Subset given: CD45RA+ positively selected. The receptor was derived from a man between 18 and 35 years old in good health. CDR3 DNA sequence: TGCGCCAGCAGCCCCGCCCGAGGAGAGGGGAGGAACACTGAAGCTTTCTTT. It specifies CASSPARGEGRNTEAFF.